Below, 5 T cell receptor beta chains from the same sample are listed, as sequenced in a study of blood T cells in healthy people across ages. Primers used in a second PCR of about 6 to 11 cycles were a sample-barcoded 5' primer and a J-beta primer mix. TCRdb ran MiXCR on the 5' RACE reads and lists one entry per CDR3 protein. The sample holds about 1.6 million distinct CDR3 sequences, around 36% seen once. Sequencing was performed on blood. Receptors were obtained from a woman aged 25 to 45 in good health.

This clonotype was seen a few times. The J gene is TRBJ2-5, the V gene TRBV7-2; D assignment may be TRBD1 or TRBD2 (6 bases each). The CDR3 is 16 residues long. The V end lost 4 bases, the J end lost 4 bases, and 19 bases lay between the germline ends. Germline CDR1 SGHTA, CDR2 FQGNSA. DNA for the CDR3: TGTGCCAGCAGCTCAACAATAGCGCCGGGGGCAGAGACCCAGTACTTC. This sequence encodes CASSSTIAPGAETQYF. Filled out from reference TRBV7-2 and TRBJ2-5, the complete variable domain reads GAGVSQSPSNKVTEKGKDVELRCDPISGHTALYWYRQSLGQGLEFLIYFQGNSAPDKSGLPSDRFSAERTGGSVSTLTIQRTQQEDSAVYLCASSSTIAPGAETQYFGPGTRLLVL.

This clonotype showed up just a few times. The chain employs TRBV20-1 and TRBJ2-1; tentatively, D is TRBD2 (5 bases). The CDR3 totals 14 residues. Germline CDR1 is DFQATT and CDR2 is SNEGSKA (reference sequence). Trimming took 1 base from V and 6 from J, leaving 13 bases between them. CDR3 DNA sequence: TGCAGTGCTAGAGTCGGCCTAGCCCCCAATGAGCAGTTCTTC. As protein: CSARVGLAPNEQFF.

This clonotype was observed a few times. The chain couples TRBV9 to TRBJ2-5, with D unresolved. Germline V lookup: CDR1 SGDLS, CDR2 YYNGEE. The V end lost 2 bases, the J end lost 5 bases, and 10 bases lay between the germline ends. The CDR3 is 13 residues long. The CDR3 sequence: CASSVSAGETQYF. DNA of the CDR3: TGTGCCAGCAGCGTTAGTGCCGGGGAGACCCAGTACTTC.

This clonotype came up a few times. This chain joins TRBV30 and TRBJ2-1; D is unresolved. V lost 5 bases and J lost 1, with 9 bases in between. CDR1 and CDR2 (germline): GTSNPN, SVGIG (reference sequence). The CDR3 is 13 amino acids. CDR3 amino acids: CAWRTMSYNEQFF. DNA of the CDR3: TGTGCCTGGCGTACGATGTCCTACAATGAGCAGTTCTTC.

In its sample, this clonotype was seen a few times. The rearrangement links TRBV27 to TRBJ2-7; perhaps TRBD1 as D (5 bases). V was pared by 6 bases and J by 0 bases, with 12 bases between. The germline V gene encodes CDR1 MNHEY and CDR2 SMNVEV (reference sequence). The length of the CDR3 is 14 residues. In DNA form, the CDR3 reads TGTGCCAGCAGATGGACAAGTAGCTCCTACGAGCAGTACTTC. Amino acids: CASRWTSSSYEQYF.